The present T cell receptor (beta chain) was sequenced within a study of T cell responses to AZD1222 COVID-19 vaccine. Whole-study findings and limits: Clonal diversity may have been underestimated in mostly white British donors. Two AZD1222 doses significantly raised spike-specific TCR breadth and depth over controls.

Note on this clone: Its antigen is as yet unknown.

Sequenced by immunoSEQ multiplex PCR; TCRdb stores in-frame clones only, minus some. The sample lists 95,000 to 130,000 clones, roughly nine tenths occurring once. The CDR3 runs to 13 residues. J lost 11 bases, V lost 2 bases, and 6 bases had no gene match. Germline V gives CDR1 MDHEN, CDR2 SYDVKM. The V and J genes are TRBV28 and TRBJ1-2; the match to TRBD1 covers 9 bases. Sequences were derived from peripheral blood, sampled 28 days after the second AZD1222 dose. This TCR came from an adult who received the AZD1222 COVID-19 vaccine. In nucleotides, the CDR3 is TGTGCCAGCAGTTTAAGAGGACAGGGGCAATACACCTTC. Protein: CASSLRGQGQYTF.